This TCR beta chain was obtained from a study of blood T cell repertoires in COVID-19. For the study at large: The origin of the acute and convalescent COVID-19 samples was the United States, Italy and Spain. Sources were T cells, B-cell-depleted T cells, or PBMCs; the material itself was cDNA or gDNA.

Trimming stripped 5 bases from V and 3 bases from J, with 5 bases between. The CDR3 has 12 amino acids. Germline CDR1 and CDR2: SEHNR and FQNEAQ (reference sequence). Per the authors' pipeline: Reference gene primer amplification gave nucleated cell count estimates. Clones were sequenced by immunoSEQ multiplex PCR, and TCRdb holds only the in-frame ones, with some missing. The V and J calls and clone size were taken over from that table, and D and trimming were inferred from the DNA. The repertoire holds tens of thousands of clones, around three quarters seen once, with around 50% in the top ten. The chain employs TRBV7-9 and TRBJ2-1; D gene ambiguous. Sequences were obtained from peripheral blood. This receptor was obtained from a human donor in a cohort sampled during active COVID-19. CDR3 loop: CASSAVYNEQFF. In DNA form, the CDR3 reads TGTGCCAGCAGCGCGGTCTACAATGAGCAGTTCTTC.